This passage covers 27 T cell receptor beta chains from one sample sequenced in a study of identical twins. One entry per CDR3 protein results from TCRdb running MiXCR on the 5' RACE reads. The sample lists some 570,000 distinct CDR3 sequences, approximately 20% occurring once. These data were also filed under a second study, of yellow fever vaccine responses in identical twins.

Sequencing used CD4+ T cells sorted from blood. All receptors come from a woman aged 18-29 years in good health.

This chain links TRBV10-3 with TRBJ2-3; 7 bases are shared with TRBD1. Trimming at V came to 8 bases and at J to 4 bases, leaving 12 bases not matched to a gene. Germline V CDR1 and CDR2: ENHRY, SYGVKD. This CDR3 comprises 15 residues. The CDR3 sequence: CAISEGAGSPDTQYF. In DNA, the CDR3 is TGTGCCATCTCCGAGGGGGCAGGGTCTCCAGATACGCAGTATTTT.

This clonotype was picked up a small number of times. The chain joins TRBV11-3 to TRBJ1-1; TRBD1 is a possible D gene (5 bases). V lost 2 bases and J lost 11, with 15 bases in between. The CDR3 sequence is 13 residues long. The V gene's germline CDR1 is SGHNT and CDR2 YENEEA. The CDR3 reads CASSLIEKGDAFF. As DNA, the CDR3 is TGTGCCAGCAGCTTAATTGAAAAAGGGGATGCTTTCTTT.

The rearrangement uses TRBV12-3 or TRBV12-4 and TRBJ2-2; 10 nucleotides agree with TRBD2. V lost 6 bases, J lost 2 bases, and 6 bases stayed unmatched. The CDR3 runs 16 residues. The CDR3 bases are TGTGCCAGCAGACTTAGCGGGGGGCCCAACACCGGGGAGCTGTTTTTT. As protein: CASRLSGGPNTGELFF.

This clonotype was counted between two and nine times. V and J are TRBV12-3 or TRBV12-4 and TRBJ1-5, with unresolved D. V lost 6 bases and J lost 5, with 8 bases in between. The CDR3 is 12 residues long. CDR3 sequence (DNA): TGTGCCAGCAGGGAACGATATCAGCCCCAGCATTTT. Protein: CASRERYQPQHF.

A note on this clonotype: A read error may account for a junction end that differs from germline. The V gene is TRBV6-1, the J gene TRBJ2-1, with TRBD2 identical over 10 bases. Germline V gives CDR1 MNHNS, CDR2 SASEGT. The CDR3 spans 11 residues. DNA of the CDR3: TGTGCCAGCAGTTGGACTAGCGGTAATATCTTC. Its translation is CASSWTSGNIF.

This clonotype is a singleton in its sample. This chain uses TRBV10-1 with TRBJ2-5, with D possibly matching TRBD1 (5 bases). This CDR3 has 14 residues. Germline CDR1 WNHNN, CDR2 SYGVQD (reference sequence). V was cut by 3 bases and J by 5 bases, with 13 bases left in between. Written as DNA, the CDR3 is TGCGCCAGCAGTGATGGTGGCAGGGTGGAGACCCAGTACTTC. It yields the protein CASSDGGRVETQYF.

This clonotype appeared a few times. The V call is TRBV20-1, the J call TRBJ1-1; unclear D gene. The V and J ends lost 0 bases and 2 bases respectively, with 13 bases between them. The CDR3 has 15 residues. Per germline, CDR1 DFQATT and CDR2 SNEGSKA (reference sequence). The chain's CDR3 is CSARDLQSSNTEAFF. CDR3 DNA: TGCAGTGCTAGAGATCTTCAGTCGTCAAACACTGAAGCTTTCTTT.

The chain joins TRBV5-1 to TRBJ2-7, with D possibly matching TRBD2 (5 bases). The CDR3 has 14 amino acids. Germline-derived CDR1 and CDR2 are SGHRS and YFSETQ. V lost 4 bases and J lost 0, with 11 bases in between. CDR3 nucleotide sequence: TGCGCCAGCAGCGCGGACTTATCCTCCTACGAGCAGTACGTC. This translates into CASSADLSSYEQYV.

The chain combines TRBV6-8 with TRBJ2-1; D may be TRBD2 (6 bases). CDR3 length: 17 amino acids. Germline CDR1 MNHGY, CDR2 SAAAGT. V was trimmed by 7 bases and J by 3 bases, leaving 22 bases between them. CDR3 in DNA: TGTGCCAGCACCTCACCGGGAGCCCGGGCAGACTACAATGAGCAGTTCTTC. Amino acid sequence: CASTSPGARADYNEQFF.

This rearrangement joins TRBV20-1 to TRBJ2-7, with 10 positions matching TRBD2. The ends lost 6 bases at V and 7 bases at J; junction bases unmatched: 9. The CDR3 runs 13 residues. Germline assignment: CDR1 DFQATT and CDR2 SNEGSKA (reference sequence). The CDR3 loop reads CSAVLAGAGEQYV. CDR3 nucleotide sequence: TGCAGTGCGGTTCTAGCGGGGGCGGGAGAGCAGTACGTC.

The rearrangement uses TRBV23-1 and TRBJ2-7; the D gene is possibly TRBD1 (5 bases). TRBV23-1 qualifies as an ORF whose function is uncertain. This CDR3 is 15 amino acids long. V was clipped by 1 base and J by 2 bases, with 12 bases between them. DNA of the CDR3: TGCGCCAGCAGTCAATGGTTGCAGGGCCCCTACGAGCAGTACGTC. It translates to CASSQWLQGPYEQYV.

This clonotype has a handful of counts. The chain combines TRBV20-1 with TRBJ1-5, with 9 nucleotides matching TRBD1. V shed 3 bases and J 2 bases; nucleotides not matched to a gene: 11. The length of the CDR3 is 17 residues. Germline CDR1 reads DFQATT; CDR2 reads SNEGSKA (reference sequence). DNA for the CDR3: TGCAGTGCTAGTGAGGGACAGGGCCGGTGGGGCAATCAGCCCCAGCATTTT. It is translated as CSASEGQGRWGNQPQHF.

This clonotype was detected a few times. The gene calls are TRBV6-5 and TRBJ1-2; D remains unclear. Germline CDR1 and CDR2: MNHEY and SVGAGI. The CDR3 is 18 amino acids. The germline V and J ends were trimmed by 0 bases and 4 bases, with 21 bases remaining between them. CDR3 loop: CASSYSRVAGLSSYGYTF. The CDR3 nucleotides read TGTGCCAGCAGTTACTCGAGGGTAGCGGGCCTCAGTTCCTATGGCTACACCTTC.

The chain uses TRBV15 and TRBJ2-6; 8 bases align to TRBD1. V gave up 3 bases and J gave up 2 bases; unmatched junction bases: 3. Germline values: CDR1 LNHNV, CDR2 YYDKDF (reference sequence). There are 16 residues in the CDR3. CDR3 amino acids: CATSRDRVAGANVLTF. For the CDR3, the DNA is TGTGCCACCAGCAGGGACAGGGTAGCTGGGGCCAACGTCCTGACTTTC.

In its sample, this clonotype was seen a few times. The rearrangement links TRBV20-1 to TRBJ2-2; D not resolved. CDR1 is DFQATT, CDR2 SNEGSKA, per germline (reference sequence). Trimming removed 0 bases at V and 5 bases at J, with 13 bases between. This CDR3 is built from 15 residues. The CDR3 loop is CSARDLGSPTGELFF. The CDR3 DNA reads TGCAGTGCTAGAGATTTGGGCTCCCCGACCGGGGAGCTGTTTTTT.

The rearrangement joins TRBV12-3 or TRBV12-4 to TRBJ2-1; 13 bases line up with TRBD2. With 4 bases clipped from V and 7 bases from J, the junction kept 10 bases outside the gene matches. This CDR3 is 17 amino acids long. CDR3: CASSSSVGLAGFNEQFF. CDR3 in DNA: TGTGCCAGCAGTTCCAGCGTGGGACTAGCGGGATTTAATGAGCAGTTCTTC.

This clonotype was picked up many times. This chain uses TRBV7-8 with TRBJ2-7; 10 bases are shared with TRBD1. The length of the CDR3 is 15 residues. Per the germline V gene, CDR1 is SGHVS and CDR2 is FQNEAQ. V was clipped by 3 bases and J by 7 bases; unmatched bases: 9. CDR3 in DNA: TGTGCCAGCAGCTTCGTGACAGGGGGCGCCGGGGAGCAGTACTTC. Translating gives CASSFVTGGAGEQYF.

Ten or more counts support this clonotype. The V gene is TRBV5-1, the J gene TRBJ2-7; possibly TRBD1 or TRBD2 for D (5 bases each). Trimming pared 1 base from V and 2 bases from J, leaving 7 bases between. This CDR3 has 13 amino acids. Germline CDR1 is SGHRS and CDR2 is YFSETQ. The CDR3 nucleotides read TGCGCCAGCAGCTTGAGGGGAGCCTACGAGCAGTACTTC. Translating gives CASSLRGAYEQYF.

The genes are TRBV29-1 and TRBJ2-3; D gene uncertain. The CDR3 covers 14 residues. From germline, CDR1 is SQVTM and CDR2 ANQGSEA. Trimming removed 5 bases from V and 0 bases from J, with 12 bases in between. The CDR3, as DNA: TGCAGCGTTACGATGCGGAAGAGCACAGATACGCAGTATTTT. Protein product: CSVTMRKSTDTQYF.

V is TRBV20-1 and J is TRBJ2-1, with unresolved D. The germline gives CDR1 DFQATT, CDR2 SNEGSKA (reference sequence). V was cut by 0 bases and J by 4 bases, with 7 bases left in between. This CDR3 contains 13 residues. Written as DNA, the CDR3 is TGCAGTGCTAGAGATTTGAAATACAATGAGCAGTTCTTC. Translated, it gives CSARDLKYNEQFF.

The V call is TRBV15, the J call TRBJ1-1; D ambiguous. V was clipped by 1 base and J by 8 bases, with 8 bases between them. Germline V gene data show CDR1 as LNHNV and CDR2 as YYDKDF (reference sequence). The CDR3 loop spans 12 amino acids. In DNA, the CDR3 is TGTGCCACCAGCAGAGGGGTTGCGGAAGCTTTCTTT. Translating gives CATSRGVAEAFF.

The rearrangement links TRBV3-1 to TRBJ2-3; 13 nucleotides agree with TRBD2. Germline values: CDR1 LGHDT, CDR2 YNNKEL (reference sequence). Losses at the gene ends were 3 bases for V and 4 bases for J; bases not matched to a gene: 4. The CDR3 covers 16 residues. CDR3 sequence reads: CASSQTSGGFPDTQYF. The CDR3 DNA follows: TGTGCCAGCAGCCAGACTAGCGGGGGGTTTCCAGATACGCAGTATTTT.

J is TRBJ2-2 and V is TRBV11-2; no clear D. Germline V gene sequence: CDR1 SGHAT, CDR2 FQNNGV. With 1 base removed from V and 4 bases from J, the gap between germline ends came to 4 bases. The CDR3 extends over 13 amino acids. The CDR3 coding sequence is TGTGCCAGCAGCTTAGTTCTCACCGGGGAGCTGTTTTTT. Its translation is CASSLVLTGELFF.

V gene TRBV6-2 or TRBV6-3 combines with J gene TRBJ2-2; D gene unclear. Trimming removed 7 bases from V and 4 bases from J, with 7 bases in between. Per germline, CDR1 MNHEY and CDR2 SVGEGT. This CDR3 spans 12 amino acids. The CDR3 bases are TGTGCCAGCACGAAGGTCACCGGGGAGCTGTTTTTT. Protein: CASTKVTGELFF.

The chain carries TRBV11-1 and TRBJ2-7; TRBD1 might be the D (6 bases). The ends were cut back, 2 bases at V and 4 bases at J, with 24 bases in the middle. Germline CDR1 SGHAT, CDR2 FQDESV (reference sequence). The CDR3 consists of 18 residues. CDR3 DNA: TGTGCCAGCAGCTTAAAGAGGGGCCTTGAGGACAGACCTTACGAGCAGTACTTC. Its translation: CASSLKRGLEDRPYEQYF.

This clonotype was recorded a few times. The chain links TRBV5-1 to TRBJ2-6; D is unresolved. The CDR3 has 14 amino acids. CDR1 and CDR2 (germline): SGHRS, YFSETQ. The V end lost 6 bases, the J end lost 0 bases, and 7 bases lay between the germline ends. This CDR3 is CASKDLSGANVLTF. In DNA, the CDR3 is TGCGCCAGCAAGGACCTCTCTGGGGCCAACGTCCTGACTTTC.

This clonotype was seen a few times. The chain couples TRBV7-8 to TRBJ2-2; TRBD2 agrees at 9 bases. CDR3 length: 20 residues. V shed 0 bases, J shed 0 bases, and the junction held 11 bases outside the gene matches. CDR1 is SGHVS, CDR2 FQNEAQ, per germline. The CDR3 DNA reads TGTGCCAGCAGCTTAGCCTCTAGCGGGATGGCCTCCGCGAACACCGGGGAGCTGTTTTTT. Translation gives CASSLASSGMASANTGELFF.